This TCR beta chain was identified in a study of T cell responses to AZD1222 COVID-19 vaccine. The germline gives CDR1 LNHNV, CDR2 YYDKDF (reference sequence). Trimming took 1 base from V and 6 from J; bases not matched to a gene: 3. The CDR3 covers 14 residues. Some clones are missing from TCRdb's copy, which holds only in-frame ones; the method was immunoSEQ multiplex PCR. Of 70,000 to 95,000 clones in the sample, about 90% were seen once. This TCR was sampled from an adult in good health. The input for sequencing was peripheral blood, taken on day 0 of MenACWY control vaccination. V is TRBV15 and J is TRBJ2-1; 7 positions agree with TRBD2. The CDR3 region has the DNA TGTGCCACCAGCAGAGGTCGGGGGGTCAATGAGCAGTTCTTC. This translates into CATSRGRGVNEQFF.